This paragraph covers one TCR beta chain sequence. The source of the sample is a study of blood T cell repertoires in COVID-19. As for the study in general: Collection of acute and convalescent COVID-19 samples took place in the United States, Italy and Spain. Sources were T cells, B-cell-depleted T cells, or PBMCs; the material itself was cDNA or gDNA.

CDR1 and CDR2 (germline): SGHTA, FQGNSA. The V gene lost 2 bases and the J gene lost 4 bases, with 6 bases spanning the gap. This CDR3 has 13 residues. In the source study's methods: Estimates of nucleated cell counts were drawn from the amplification of reference gene primers. Only in-frame clones appear in the TCRdb table, and some are missing; sequencing was by immunoSEQ multiplex PCR. V and J calls and clone size are given by that table; D and trimming were obtained from the DNA. This sample has over 70,000 clones; 82% occur once, and the top ten carry roughly 4.5%. The chain joins TRBV7-2 to TRBJ1-5; D remains unclear. The receptor comes from a woman aged 60-70 years with acute or convalescent COVID-19. The source material was peripheral blood. The CDR3: CASSLQKNQPQHF. The CDR3 coding sequence is TGTGCCAGCAGCTTACAAAAAAATCAGCCCCAGCATTTT.